The subject of this entry is one TCR beta chain. The antigen is unknown. The selected patients with pancreatic ductal adenocarcinoma had surgery but no neoadjuvant therapy. This sample is part of a study of T cells in pancreatic ductal adenocarcinoma. Regarding the study as a whole: Tumor and blood clonality did not differ significantly, about 0.1 versus 0.071. Tumor samples had fewer productive templates and about 8-fold fewer unique clonotypes than blood. The resected pancreatic cancer cohort was biased toward the minority with early-stage disease.

V shed 2 bases and J shed 5 bases, with 9 bases lying between them. Per the germline V gene, CDR1 is MNHNS and CDR2 is SASEGT. This CDR3 contains 13 residues. Sequencing was performed with immunoSEQ multiplex PCR; in TCRdb, only in-frame clones are kept and a portion is missing. The profile covers around 16,000 clones, with around 90% appearing a single time and 16% taken by the ten largest. This TCR was sampled from a human donor with pancreatic ductal adenocarcinoma. The chain links TRBV6-1 to TRBJ1-2; no reliable D call. What was sequenced was PBMCs. CDR3 sequence (DNA): TGTGCCAGCAGTGAATACACCCGGTATGGCTACACCTTC. Encoded protein: CASSEYTRYGYTF.